Below are 5 T cell receptor beta chains sequenced from a single sample in a study of T cell changes during pregnancy in multiple sclerosis. Repertoires were generated with immunoSEQ multiplex PCR, while TCRdb's copy carries only in-frame clones and drops some. Here the sample spans about 55,000 clones, approximately 94% being singletons. The sample here was CD8+ T cells from peripheral blood mononuclear cells, taken in the third trimester of pregnancy. The receptors shown here come from a female donor with multiple sclerosis, enrolled in a pregnancy study.

This sequence joins TRBV19 and TRBJ2-1; 8 positions agree with TRBD2. J lost 9 bases, V lost 3 bases, and 10 bases had no gene match. The CDR3 runs to 15 residues. Germline loops: CDR1 LNHDA, CDR2 SQIVND (reference sequence). The CDR3 loop is CASSIAGGGYGEQFF. CDR3 bases: TGTGCCAGTAGTATCGCGGGAGGTGGTTACGGTGAGCAGTTCTTC.

This clone is categorized as medium-sized (0.01 to 0.1%). This sequence joins TRBV28 and TRBJ2-1; 8 bases match TRBD1. Germline V gene data show CDR1 as MDHEN and CDR2 as SYDVKM. CDR3 length: 15 amino acids. The V segment lost 5 bases and the J segment 6 bases; nucleotides outside the gene matches: 9. This chain's CDR3 is CASSAVGQGGNEQFF. In DNA, the CDR3 is TGTGCCAGCAGTGCCGTCGGACAGGGTGGCAATGAGCAGTTCTTC.

The chain recombines TRBV7-6 with TRBJ2-7, with 7 bases that match TRBD1. V lost 6 bases to trimming and J lost 4 bases; unmatched junction nucleotides: 6. The germline gives CDR1 SGHVS, CDR2 FNYEAQ. This CDR3 region has 13 residues. The CDR3 DNA reads as TGTGCCAGCAGTTCCGGACAGGTTTACGAGCAGTACTTC. Its protein is CASSSGQVYEQYF.

CDR3 loop: CASSGRDRGRGAEAFF. In DNA, the CDR3 is TGTGCCAGCAGCGGCCGGGACAGGGGGCGCGGCGCTGAAGCTTTCTTT. V gene TRBV7-8 combines with J gene TRBJ1-1, with 12 positions matching TRBD1. The V and J ends lost 5 bases and 6 bases, in that order; junction bases with no gene match: 10. From germline, CDR1 is SGHVS and CDR2 FQNEAQ. The CDR3 length is 16 residues.

The rearrangement joins TRBV4-1 to TRBJ1-3, with D possibly being TRBD1 (5 bases). V shed 2 bases and J shed 3 bases, with 8 bases lying between them. Germline V gene lookup returns CDR1 MGHRA and CDR2 YSYEKL. There are 14 residues in the CDR3. Written as DNA, the CDR3 is TGCGCCAGCAGCCAACCGGGGGTTGGAAACACCATATATTTT. It codes for CASSQPGVGNTIYF.